Sequencing of this T cell receptor (beta chain) was carried out in a study of post-analysis software for immune sequencing data. At the level of the study: Patients with relapsing-remitting, secondary progressive and progressive-relapsing multiple sclerosis courses were all represented.

This clonotype was observed a few times. Its antigen is currently unknown. Study-wide results and caveats: Normalized Chao1 diversity was significantly reduced in patients versus controls. The authors found that F measure strongly co-clustered same-batch samples. Roughly 5 TRBV segments (TRBV5-6, TRBV5-1 and TRBV20-1 among them) occurred more frequently in patients than in controls.

The CDR3 totals 12 residues. The V gene lost 3 bases and the J gene lost 6 bases, with 8 bases spanning the gap. The TCR beta cDNA libraries contained unique molecular identifiers. Hundreds of thousands of cDNA molecules came from approximately 1 to 10 million T cells. From the PCR reads, TCRdb called clonotypes with MiXCR, one entry per CDR3 protein. The profile shows some 260,000 distinct CDR3 sequences, approximately 34% of them singletons. This chain links TRBV12-3 or TRBV12-4 with TRBJ1-1, with D tentatively TRBD1 (5 bases). The sequenced material came from blood. The source is a girl aged 10-17 years with multiple sclerosis. DNA of the CDR3: TGTGCCAGCAGTTTTTTGGGGGCTGAAGCTTTCTTT. Its translation is CASSFLGAEAFF.